Each of the 20 T cell receptor beta chains below was sequenced from the same sample in a study of PD-1 and CTLA-4 blockade in melanoma. The protocol was immunoSEQ multiplex PCR, while the TCRdb copy is restricted to in-frame clones and leaves out a portion. The table includes approximately 11,000 clones, 82% detected once. The source was CD8+ T cells from peripheral blood, collected from a patient given anti-PD-1 treatment. These receptors were collected from a human donor with melanoma.

The gene calls are TRBV30 and TRBJ1-2; possible D gene TRBD1, 6 bases. The V gene's germline CDR1 is GTSNPN and CDR2 SVGIG (reference sequence). CDR3 size: 11 residues. V lost 8 bases to trimming and J lost 8 bases, with 15 bases between them. CDR3 sequence reads: CAAEQGGGYTF. CDR3 coding DNA: TGTGCCGCCGAACAGGGAGGCGGCTACACCTTC. The full variable domain, in which reference TRBV30 and TRBJ1-2 provide the parts outside the CDR3, is SQTIHQWPATLVQPVGSPLSLECTVEGTSNPNLYWYRQAAGRGLQLLFYSVGIGQISSEVPQNLSASRPQDRQFILSSKKLLLSDSGFYLCAAEQGGGYTFGSGTRLTVV.

The V call is TRBV6-2 or TRBV6-3, the J call TRBJ1-1; D unresolved. With 0 bases removed from V and 3 bases from J, the gap between germline ends came to 5 bases. The CDR3 sequence is 13 residues long. The germline CDR1 and CDR2 sequences are MNHEY and SVGEGT. DNA of the CDR3: TGTGCCAGCAGTTACTCTTCGTACACTGAAGCTTTCTTT. Protein product: CASSYSSYTEAFF.

The table lists this clone with a few counts. This chain links TRBV6-1 with TRBJ2-7, with 8 nucleotides matching TRBD2. The germline V gene encodes CDR1 MNHNS and CDR2 SASEGT. This CDR3 region has 17 residues. J lost 3 bases, V lost 2 bases, and 12 bases had no gene match. The CDR3 reads CASSESGGGRRGYEQYF. DNA of the CDR3: TGTGCCAGCAGTGAATCAGGCGGCGGGAGGAGAGGCTACGAGCAGTACTTC.

V gene TRBV4-3 combines with J gene TRBJ2-7; a weak D match, TRBD1 (5 bases). Trimming left V 0 bases short and J 3 bases short, with 9 bases between. This CDR3 spans 14 amino acids. Germline V gene lookup returns CDR1 LGHNA and CDR2 YSLEER. The CDR3, as DNA: TGCGCCAGCAGCCAAGATCCGACAGACTACGAGCAGTACTTC. It is translated as CASSQDPTDYEQYF.

The chain carries TRBV7-9 and TRBJ2-7, with a tentative D call TRBD2 (7 bases). Germline V gives CDR1 SEHNR, CDR2 FQNEAQ (reference sequence). Trimming took 1 base from V and 7 from J, leaving 20 bases between them. The CDR3 is 16 residues long. The CDR3 protein is CASSLVGGALTLEQYF. The CDR3 DNA follows: TGTGCCAGCAGCTTAGTTGGGGGGGCCCTAACCCTTGAGCAGTACTTC.

This rearrangement joins TRBV27 to TRBJ2-7; a weak D match, TRBD1 (5 bases). The CDR3 is made up of 14 amino acids. Germline values: CDR1 MNHEY, CDR2 SMNVEV (reference sequence). Trimming left V 0 bases short and J 3 bases short, with 9 bases between. The CDR3 DNA sequence: TGTGCCAGCAGTTTATCTAGACAGATCTACGAGCAGTACTTC. It yields the protein CASSLSRQIYEQYF.

V and J are TRBV12-3 or TRBV12-4 and TRBJ2-5; no clear D gene. V gave up 3 bases and J gave up 4 bases, with 3 bases separating them. This CDR3 comprises 11 residues. CDR3 in DNA: TGTGCCAGCAGTTTTAGAGAGACCCAGTACTTC. It codes for CASSFRETQYF.

This rearrangement joins TRBV4-1 to TRBJ2-3; 12 bases are a match to TRBD2. CDR1 is MGHRA, CDR2 YSYEKL, per germline. With V trimmed by 0 bases and J by 4 bases, 8 bases remained unmatched. The CDR3 is 18 residues long. Here the CDR3 DNA reads TGCGCCAGCAGCCAAGACGCCCTAGCGGGAGGGGTCGCAGATACGCAGTATTTT. Encoded protein: CASSQDALAGGVADTQYF.

This sequence joins TRBV4-3 and TRBJ2-1; a weak D match, TRBD2 (6 bases). The CDR3 spans 13 residues. Germline CDR1 and CDR2: LGHNA and YSLEER. V shed 1 base and J shed 12 bases, with 13 bases lying between them. The CDR3: CASSQAPGEWQFF. The CDR3 coding sequence is TGCGCCAGCAGCCAAGCGCCGGGGGAGTGGCAGTTCTTC.

The gene calls are TRBV7-9 and TRBJ2-1; maybe TRBD2 (5 bases). Trimming removed 0 bases from V and 10 bases from J, with 7 bases in between. The CDR3 contains 12 residues. From germline, CDR1 is SEHNR and CDR2 FQNEAQ (reference sequence). The CDR3 spells CASSLADWEQFF. Written as DNA, the CDR3 is TGTGCCAGCAGCTTAGCGGACTGGGAGCAGTTCTTC. Filled out from reference TRBV7-9 and TRBJ2-1, the complete variable domain reads DTGVSQNPRHKITKRGQNVTFRCDPISEHNRLYWYRQTLGQGPEFLTYFQNEAQLEKSRLLSDRFSAERPKGSFSTLEIQRTEQGDSAMYLCASSLADWEQFFGPGTRLTVL.

This chain uses TRBV30 with TRBJ1-2; 8 positions match TRBD1. The CDR3 loop spans 13 amino acids. Germline V lookup: CDR1 GTSNPN, CDR2 SVGIG (reference sequence). With V trimmed by 2 bases and J by 2 bases, 1 base remained unmatched. The CDR3 nucleotides are TGTGCCTGGAGTCCAGGGGGCAACTATGGCTACACCTTC. Translating gives CAWSPGGNYGYTF.

This chain uses TRBV29-1 with TRBJ1-1, with D hard to call. Trimming cost V 6 bases and J 1 base, with 6 bases left between them. CDR1 is SQVTM, CDR2 ANQGSEA, per germline. This CDR3 is 11 amino acids long. The CDR3 DNA is TGCAGCGTCGACACGAACACTGAAGCTTTCTTT. It yields the protein CSVDTNTEAFF.

The chain is built from TRBV5-1 and TRBJ2-7; TRBD2 might be the D (5 bases). The CDR3 is 13 amino acids. The germline gives CDR1 SGHRS, CDR2 YFSETQ. V shed 1 base and J shed 3 bases, with 8 bases lying between them. The CDR3 loop is CASSLRESYEQYF. CDR3 bases: TGCGCCAGCAGCTTGAGGGAGAGCTACGAGCAGTACTTC.

The CDR3 loop is CASSYTVDSYNEQFF. CDR3 coding DNA: TGTGCCAGCAGTTACACGGTTGACTCCTACAATGAGCAGTTCTTC. J is TRBJ2-1 and V is TRBV6-5, with D hard to call. Germline CDR1 and CDR2: MNHEY and SVGAGI. The CDR3 has 15 amino acids. Trimming removed 2 bases from V and 0 bases from J, with 8 bases in between.

This chain connects TRBV20-1 to TRBJ2-1; TRBD1 might be the D (6 bases). This CDR3 region has 11 residues. Germline CDR1 and CDR2: DFQATT and SNEGSKA (reference sequence). V was shortened by 5 bases and J by 5 bases, with 7 bases between the two germline ends. The CDR3 DNA follows: TGCAGTGCTGACAGGAACAATGAGCAGTTCTTC. Protein product: CSADRNNEQFF.

V and J are TRBV10-3 and TRBJ2-1; 7 bases are a match to TRBD1. V lost 3 bases, J lost 3 bases, and 2 bases stayed unmatched. Germline-derived CDR1 and CDR2 are ENHRY and SYGVKD. The CDR3 extends over 14 amino acids. CDR3 DNA sequence: TGTGCCATCAGTGATCGGACAGGCTACAATGAGCAGTTCTTC. This translates into CAISDRTGYNEQFF.

This rearrangement joins TRBV2 to TRBJ1-2; D ambiguous. V lost 7 bases and J lost 2, with 5 bases in between. Germline V gene lookup returns CDR1 SNHLY and CDR2 FYNNEI. This CDR3 is 11 amino acids long. The CDR3 region has the DNA TGTGCCAGCAATGGCAACTATGGCTACACCTTC. Translated: CASNGNYGYTF.

The CDR3 here is CASSQGAGGPNEQFF. The CDR3, as DNA: TGTGCCAGCAGCCAAGGGGCGGGAGGGCCCAATGAGCAGTTCTTC. The chain recombines TRBV3-1 (or the pseudogene TRBV3-2) with TRBJ2-1; 9 nucleotides match TRBD2. From germline, CDR1 is LGHDT and CDR2 YNNKEL (reference sequence). CDR3 length: 15 residues. V lost 1 base, J lost 6 bases, and 4 bases stayed unmatched.

In DNA, the CDR3 is TGTTCCCTGCGGGCAGACACCGGGGAGCTGTTTTTT. Encoded protein: CSLRADTGELFF. The J gene is TRBJ2-2, the V gene TRBV19; D is possibly TRBD2 (5 bases). Germline CDR1 reads LNHDA; CDR2 reads SQIVND (reference sequence). This CDR3 is built from 12 residues.

This clone was picked up a small number of times. This rearrangement joins TRBV13 to TRBJ2-5, with D unresolved. Trimming removed 1 base from V and 3 bases from J, with 6 bases in between. Germline-derived CDR1 and CDR2 are PRHDT and FYEKMQ (reference sequence). The CDR3 covers 13 residues. CDR3 in amino acids: CASSLDGKETQYF. In nucleotides, the CDR3 is TGTGCCAGCAGCTTAGATGGGAAAGAGACCCAGTACTTC.